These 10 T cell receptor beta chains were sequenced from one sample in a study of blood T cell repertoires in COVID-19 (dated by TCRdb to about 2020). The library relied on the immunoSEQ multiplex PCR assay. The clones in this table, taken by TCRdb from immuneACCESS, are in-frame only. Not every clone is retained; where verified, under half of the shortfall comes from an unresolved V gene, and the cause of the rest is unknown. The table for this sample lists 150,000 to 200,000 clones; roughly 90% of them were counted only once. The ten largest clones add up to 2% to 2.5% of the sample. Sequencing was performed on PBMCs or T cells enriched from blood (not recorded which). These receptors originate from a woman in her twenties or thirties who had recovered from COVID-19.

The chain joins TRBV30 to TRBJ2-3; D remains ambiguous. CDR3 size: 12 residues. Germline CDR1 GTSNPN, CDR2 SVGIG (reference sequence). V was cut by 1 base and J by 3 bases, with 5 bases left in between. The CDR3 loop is CAWSGETDTQYF. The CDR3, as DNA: TGTGCCTGGAGTGGAGAGACAGATACGCAGTATTTT.

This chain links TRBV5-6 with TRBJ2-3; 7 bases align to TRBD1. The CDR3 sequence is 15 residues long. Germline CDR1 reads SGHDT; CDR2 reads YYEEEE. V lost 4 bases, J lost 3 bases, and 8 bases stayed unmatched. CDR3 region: CASSHGTVVTDTQYF. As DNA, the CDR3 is TGTGCCAGCAGCCATGGGACAGTGGTGACAGATACGCAGTATTTT.

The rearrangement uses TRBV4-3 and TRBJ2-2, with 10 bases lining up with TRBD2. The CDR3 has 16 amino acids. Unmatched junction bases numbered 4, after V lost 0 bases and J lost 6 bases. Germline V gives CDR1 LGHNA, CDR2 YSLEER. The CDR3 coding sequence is TGCGCCAGCAGCCAAGATTCTAGCGGGAGTGCCGGGGAGCTGTTTTTT. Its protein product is CASSQDSSGSAGELFF.

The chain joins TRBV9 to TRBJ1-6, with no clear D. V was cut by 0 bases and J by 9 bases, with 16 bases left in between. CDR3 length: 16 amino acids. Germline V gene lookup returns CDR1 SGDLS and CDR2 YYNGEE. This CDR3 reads CASSVASKQFGSPLHF. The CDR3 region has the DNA TGTGCCAGCAGCGTAGCTTCGAAACAGTTTGGTTCACCCCTCCACTTT.

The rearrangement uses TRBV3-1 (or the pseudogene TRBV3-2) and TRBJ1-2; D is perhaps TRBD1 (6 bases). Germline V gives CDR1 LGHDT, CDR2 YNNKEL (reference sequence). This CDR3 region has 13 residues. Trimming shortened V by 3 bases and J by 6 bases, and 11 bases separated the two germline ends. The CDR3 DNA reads TGTGCCAGCAGCCACTTACCAGGGGATGGCTACACCTTC. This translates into CASSHLPGDGYTF.

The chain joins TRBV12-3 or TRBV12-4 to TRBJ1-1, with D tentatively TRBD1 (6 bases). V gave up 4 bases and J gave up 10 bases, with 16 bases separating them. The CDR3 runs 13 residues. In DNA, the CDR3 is TGTGCCAGCAGTTCGGTGGGGGCACGTGGAGCTTTCTTT. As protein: CASSSVGARGAFF.

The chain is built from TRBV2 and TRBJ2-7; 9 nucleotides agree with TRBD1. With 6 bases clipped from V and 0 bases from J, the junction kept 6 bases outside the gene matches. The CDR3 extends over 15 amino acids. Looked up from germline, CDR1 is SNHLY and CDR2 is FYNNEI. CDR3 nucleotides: TGTGCCAGCAGCCCCGGGACAGGGTTCTCCTACGAGCAGTACTTC. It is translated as CASSPGTGFSYEQYF.

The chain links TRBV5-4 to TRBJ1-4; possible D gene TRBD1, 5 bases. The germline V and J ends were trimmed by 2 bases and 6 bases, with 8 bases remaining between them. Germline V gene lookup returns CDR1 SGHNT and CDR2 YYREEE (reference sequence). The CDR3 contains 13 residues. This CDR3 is CASSFGADEKLFF. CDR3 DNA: TGTGCCAGCAGCTTTGGGGCGGATGAAAAACTGTTTTTT.

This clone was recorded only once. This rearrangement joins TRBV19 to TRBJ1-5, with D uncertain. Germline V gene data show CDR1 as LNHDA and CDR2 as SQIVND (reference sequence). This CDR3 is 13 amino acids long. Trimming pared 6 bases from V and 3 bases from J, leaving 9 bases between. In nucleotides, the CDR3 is TGTGCCAGTAGGTGGGGAGTCAATCAGCCCCAGCATTTT. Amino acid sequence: CASRWGVNQPQHF.

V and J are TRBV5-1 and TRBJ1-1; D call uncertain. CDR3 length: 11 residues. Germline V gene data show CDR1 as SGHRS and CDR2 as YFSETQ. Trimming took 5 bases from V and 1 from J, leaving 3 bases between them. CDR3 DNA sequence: TGCGCCAGCAGGGCGAACACTGAAGCTTTCTTT. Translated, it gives CASRANTEAFF. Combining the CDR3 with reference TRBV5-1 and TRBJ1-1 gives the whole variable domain KAGVTQTPRYLIKTRGQQVTLSCSPISGHRSVSWYQQTPGQGLQFLFEYFSETQRNKGNFPGRFSGRQFSNSRSEMNVSTLELGDSALYLCASRANTEAFFGQGTRLTVV.